This is a list of T cell receptor beta chains from one sample in a study of cytomegalovirus exposure and HLA in healthy donors. Assay used: immunoSEQ multiplex PCR; TCRdb lists only in-frame clones, some missing. This sample has under 200,000 clones; roughly 96% occur once, and the top ten carry roughly 1%. The sample taken for sequencing was PBMCs. These receptors all stem from a woman aged 18-29 years in good health and CMV-seronegative. Both conserved end residues are part of each CDR3. D genes are given only for firm matches. A row's size may be missing; if present it is once, few, many or a size class.

abundance	v_gene	d_gene	j_gene	CDR3aa	CDR3nt
NA	TRBV2	NA	TRBJ1-4	CASSSGYGEKLFF	TGTGCCAGCTCGTCGGGGTACGGTGAAAAACTGTTTTTT
once	TRBV10-3	TRBD1	TRBJ1-1	CAISDPTTGGTEAFF	TGTGCCATCAGTGATCCCACCACAGGGGGCACTGAAGCTTTCTTT
NA	TRBV15	TRBD2	TRBJ2-5	CATSRGSSGDLETQYF	TGTGCCACCAGCAGAGGGAGTAGCGGGGATTTAGAGACCCAGTACTTC
NA	TRBV9	NA	TRBJ2-3	CASSVGGFTDTQYF	TGTGCCAGCAGCGTAGGGGGCTTCACAGATACGCAGTATTTT
NA	TRBV4-2	TRBD1	TRBJ1-4	CASSHDLGWDRLNEKLFF	TGTGCCAGCAGCCACGACCTCGGATGGGACAGATTAAATGAAAAACTGTTTTTT
NA	TRBV7-2	NA	TRBJ1-5	CASSSQGYSNQPQHF	TGTGCCAGCAGCTCTCAGGGGTATAGCAATCAGCCCCAGCATTTT
NA	TRBV12-5	NA	TRBJ2-1	CASGFGTEQFF	TGTGCTAGTGGTTTCGGGACAGAGCAGTTCTTC
NA	TRBV30	NA	TRBJ2-2	CAWSVQWNTGELFF	TGTGCCTGGAGTGTACAGTGGAACACCGGGGAGCTGTTTTTT
NA	TRBV7-2	NA	TRBJ2-7	CASSFQTDYEQYF	TGTGCCAGCAGCTTCCAGACAGACTACGAGCAGTACTTC
NA	TRBV9	TRBD1	TRBJ1-2	CASSARTGFNYGYTF	TGTGCCAGCAGCGCCCGGACAGGCTTTAACTATGGCTACACCTTC
NA	TRBV15	TRBD1	TRBJ1-3	CATSREGGTVSGNTIYF	TGTGCCACCAGCAGAGAAGGCGGGACAGTCTCTGGAAACACCATATATTTT
NA	TRBV5-1	TRBD1	TRBJ1-4	CASSLLQGVDEKLFF	TGCGCCAGCAGCTTGCTGCAGGGGGTAGATGAAAAACTGTTTTTT
NA	TRBV6-5	TRBD1	TRBJ1-2	CASTGTGGGYTF	TGTGCCAGCACTGGGACAGGCGGTGGCTACACCTTC
NA	TRBV30	NA	TRBJ1-6	CAWSVAGGGSPLHF	TGTGCCTGGAGTGTTGCGGGGGGAGGCTCACCCCTCCACTTT
NA	TRBV5-6	TRBD1	TRBJ1-1	CASSLVSDRGAEAFF	TGTGCCAGCAGCTTGGTATCGGACAGGGGCGCTGAAGCTTTCTTT
NA	TRBV7-9	TRBD1	TRBJ1-5	CASSLLGDRNQPQHF	TGTGCCAGCAGCTTACTGGGGGACAGGAATCAGCCCCAGCATTTT
NA	TRBV5-1	NA	TRBJ1-3	CASSAAGSGNTIYF	TGCGCCAGCAGCGCCGCAGGCTCTGGAAACACCATATATTTT
NA	TRBV6-5	NA	TRBJ1-1	CASSYAGANTEAFF	TGTGCCAGCAGTTACGCAGGGGCTAACACTGAAGCTTTCTTT
once	TRBV6-6	TRBD1	TRBJ1-4	CASSSLQGAANEKLFF	TGTGCCAGCAGTTCACTACAGGGGGCGGCGAATGAAAAACTGTTTTTT
NA	TRBV7-2	TRBD1	TRBJ2-1	CASSHKTGGYNEQFF	TGTGCCAGCAGCCACAAAACAGGGGGTTACAATGAGCAGTTCTTC
once	TRBV5-1	TRBD1	TRBJ2-2	CASRPPGQGTRELFF	TGCGCCAGCAGGCCGCCGGGACAGGGGACCCGTGAGCTGTTTTTT
NA	TRBV19	TRBD2	TRBJ2-1	CASSTLAGGNNEQFF	TGTGCCAGTAGTACACTAGCGGGGGGGAACAATGAGCAGTTCTTC